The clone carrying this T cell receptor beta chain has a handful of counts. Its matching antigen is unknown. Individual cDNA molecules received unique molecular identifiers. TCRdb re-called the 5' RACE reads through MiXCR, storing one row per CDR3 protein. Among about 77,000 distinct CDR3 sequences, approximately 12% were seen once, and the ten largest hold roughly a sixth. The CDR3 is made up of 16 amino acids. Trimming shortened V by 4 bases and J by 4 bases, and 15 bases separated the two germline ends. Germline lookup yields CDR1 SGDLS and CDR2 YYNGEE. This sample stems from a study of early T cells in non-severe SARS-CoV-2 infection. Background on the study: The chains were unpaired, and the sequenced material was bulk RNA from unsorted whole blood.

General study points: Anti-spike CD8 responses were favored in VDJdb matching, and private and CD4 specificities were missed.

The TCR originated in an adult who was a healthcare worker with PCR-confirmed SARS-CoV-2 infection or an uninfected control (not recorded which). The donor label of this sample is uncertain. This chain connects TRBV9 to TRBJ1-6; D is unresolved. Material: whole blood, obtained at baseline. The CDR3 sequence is CASSPHGSGYNSPLHF. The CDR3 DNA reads TGTGCCAGCAGCCCCCACGGTTCGGGATATAATTCACCCCTCCACTTT.